The entry that follows covers one TCR beta chain sequence. This record belongs to a study of CD8 T cells in Susac syndrome. It was with random hexamers that about 0.45 to 1 ug RNA was reverse transcribed. Amplification of TCR beta CDR3 used immunoSEQ multiplex PCR across 54 Vbeta and 13 Jbeta. One entry per CDR3 protein results from TCRdb running MiXCR on the immunoSEQ multiplex PCR reads. Of more than 75,000 distinct CDR3 sequences listed, roughly 91% were seen once; the top ten hold 0.25% to 0.4%. Looked up from germline, CDR1 is SNHLY and CDR2 is FYNNEI. V was clipped by 4 bases and J by 2 bases, with 12 bases between them. This CDR3 region has 15 residues. Blood CD8+ and CD4+ T cells underwent high-throughput TCR beta sequencing.

Sequences were obtained from CD8+ T cells from PBMCs. The rearrangement joins TRBV2 to TRBJ2-1; D gene uncertain. The TCR originated in a human donor in good health. The CDR3, as DNA: TGTGCCAGCAGTGGCAGTGCAGTCCCCTACAATGAGCAGTTCTTC. This gives the protein CASSGSAVPYNEQFF.